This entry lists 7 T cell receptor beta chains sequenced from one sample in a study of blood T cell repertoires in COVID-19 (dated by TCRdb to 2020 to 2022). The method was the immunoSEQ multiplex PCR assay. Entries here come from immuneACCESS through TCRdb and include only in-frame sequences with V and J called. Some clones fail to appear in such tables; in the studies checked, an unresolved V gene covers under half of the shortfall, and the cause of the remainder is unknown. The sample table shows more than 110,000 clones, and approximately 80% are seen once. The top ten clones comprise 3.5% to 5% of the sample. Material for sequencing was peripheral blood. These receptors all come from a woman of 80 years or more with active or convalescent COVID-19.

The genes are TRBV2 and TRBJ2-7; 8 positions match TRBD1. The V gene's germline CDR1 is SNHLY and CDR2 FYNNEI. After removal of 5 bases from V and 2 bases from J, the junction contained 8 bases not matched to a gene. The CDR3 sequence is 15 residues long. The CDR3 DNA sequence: TGTGCCAGCAGTCCACTGGACAGGGACACCTACGAGCAGTACTTC. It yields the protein CASSPLDRDTYEQYF.

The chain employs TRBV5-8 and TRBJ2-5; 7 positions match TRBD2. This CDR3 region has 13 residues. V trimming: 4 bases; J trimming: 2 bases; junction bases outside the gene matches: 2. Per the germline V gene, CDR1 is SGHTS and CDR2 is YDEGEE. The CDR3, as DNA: TGTGCCAGCAGCCCCGGGAGGCAAGAGACCCAGTACTTC. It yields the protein CASSPGRQETQYF.

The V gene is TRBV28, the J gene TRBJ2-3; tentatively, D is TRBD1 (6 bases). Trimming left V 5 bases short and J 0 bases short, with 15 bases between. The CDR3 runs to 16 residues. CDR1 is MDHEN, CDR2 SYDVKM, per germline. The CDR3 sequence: CASSTPGHPSTDTQYF. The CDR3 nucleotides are TGTGCCAGCAGTACACCGGGACACCCTAGCACAGATACGCAGTATTTT.

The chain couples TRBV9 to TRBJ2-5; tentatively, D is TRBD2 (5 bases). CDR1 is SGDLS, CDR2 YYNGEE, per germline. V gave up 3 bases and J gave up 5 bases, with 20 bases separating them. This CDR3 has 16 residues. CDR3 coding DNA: TGTGCCAGCAGCGCACCCCTGTCCGGAGGCGGGGAGACCCAGTACTTC. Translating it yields CASSAPLSGGGETQYF.

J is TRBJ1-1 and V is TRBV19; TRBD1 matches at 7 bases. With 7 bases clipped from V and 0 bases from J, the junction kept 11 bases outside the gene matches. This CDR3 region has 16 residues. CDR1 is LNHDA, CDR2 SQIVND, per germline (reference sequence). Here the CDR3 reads CASIARDRIMNTEAFF. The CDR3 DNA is TGTGCCAGTATAGCGCGGGACAGAATCATGAACACTGAAGCTTTCTTT.

In nucleotides, the CDR3 is TGCGCCAGCAGCTTTAGAGGGAGCACTGAAGCTTTCTTT. This translates into CASSFRGSTEAFF. This chain uses TRBV5-1 with TRBJ1-1; D unresolved. The CDR3 is 13 residues long. Trimming took off 2 bases at V and 4 bases at J, with 9 bases between the two ends. Germline values: CDR1 SGHRS, CDR2 YFSETQ.

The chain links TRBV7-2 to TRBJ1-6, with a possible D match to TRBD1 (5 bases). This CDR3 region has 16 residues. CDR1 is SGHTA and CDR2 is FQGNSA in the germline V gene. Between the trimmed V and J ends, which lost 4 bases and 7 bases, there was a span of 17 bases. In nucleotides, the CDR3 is TGTGCCAGCAGCTCCAATTGGGACCGGGGGAATTCACCCCTCCACTTT. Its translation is CASSSNWDRGNSPLHF.